This T cell receptor beta chain was recovered during a study of blood T cell repertoires in COVID-19. About the study: COVID-19 samples, acute and convalescent, were from the United States, Italy and Spain. Sources were T cells, B-cell-depleted T cells, or PBMCs; the material itself was cDNA or gDNA.

Methods used by the authors: From reference gene primer amplification, estimates of nucleated cell counts were derived. Generated by immunoSEQ multiplex PCR, the TCRdb table keeps only in-frame clones and is missing some. That table gives V, J and clone size, and the DNA gave D and trimming. The sample carries around 100,000 clones, roughly 85% recorded once. The receptor's source is a man aged 45-60 years with active COVID-19. Material for sequencing was peripheral blood.

CDR3 residues: CSATMKNEQFF. In nucleotides, the CDR3 is TGCAGCGCCACTATGAAGAATGAGCAGTTCTTC. V usage is TRBV20-1 and J usage is TRBJ2-1; no firm D call. The CDR3 spans 11 residues. Germline V gene data show CDR1 as DFQATT and CDR2 as SNEGSKA (reference sequence).